This T cell receptor (beta chain) was observed in a study of blood T cell repertoires in COVID-19. As originally analysed: From reference gene primer amplification, estimates of nucleated cell counts were derived. Clones were read by immunoSEQ multiplex PCR, and TCRdb kept only the in-frame ones, dropping some. V, J and clone size derive from that table, while D and trimming were established from the DNA sequence. Among 100,000 to 150,000 clones listed, roughly four fifths were seen once. Germline V lookup: CDR1 SGHVS, CDR2 FQNEAQ. The CDR3 sequence is 16 residues long. After removal of 4 bases from V and 0 bases from J, the junction contained 7 bases not matched to a gene. Followed longitudinally, the Seattle patients had been enrolled during active infection. This clone has just one count.

This clonotype was obtained from a man aged 30-40 years with COVID-19, enrolled during active disease. V usage is TRBV7-8 and J usage is TRBJ1-1; TRBD1 matches at 8 bases. Sequenced sample: peripheral blood. The CDR3 bases are TGTGCCAGCAGCTCCCCACGACAGGGGTTGAACACTGAAGCTTTCTTT. Amino acids: CASSSPRQGLNTEAFF.